What follows are 11 T cell receptor beta chains derived from one specimen sequenced in a study of T-cell reconstitution after alpha-beta-depleted transplantation in children. This sample's TCRbeta library carried unique molecular identifier barcodes. TCRdb redid the calling of the PCR reads with MiXCR, one entry per CDR3 protein. The sample consists of hundreds of thousands of distinct CDR3 sequences, approximately 12% of them appearing once. This specimen consisted of PBMCs from the stem cell graft donor, obtained from the stem cell graft. These receptors were obtained from a human donor who donated a stem cell graft to a child with combined immunodeficiency.

This clonotype showed up many times. The chain joins TRBV30 to TRBJ2-2, with D unresolved. CDR3 size: 13 residues. Germline loops: CDR1 GTSNPN, CDR2 SVGIG (reference sequence). V lost 2 bases and J lost 1, with 5 bases in between. The CDR3 coding sequence is TGTGCCTGGAGTAAGGTGAACACCGGGGAGCTGTTTTTT. Its translation is CAWSKVNTGELFF.

J is TRBJ2-7 and V is TRBV29-1; D is unclear. Trimming shortened V by 2 bases and J by 3 bases, and 5 bases separated the two germline ends. There are 11 residues in the CDR3. The germline CDR1 and CDR2 sequences are SQVTM and ANQGSEA. The CDR3 nucleotides are TGCAGCGTTGAATACAACTACGAGCAGTACTTC. It is translated as CSVEYNYEQYF.

This clonotype was recorded many times. The rearrangement joins TRBV14 to TRBJ2-2, with D maybe TRBD2 (7 bases). Germline values: CDR1 SGHDN, CDR2 FVKESK. Trimming left V 8 bases short and J 4 bases short, with 23 bases between. The CDR3 runs 17 residues. The CDR3 DNA reads as TGTGCCAGCGCATCGATCGGGGGGCGCGACGGCACCGGGGAGCTGTTTTTT. It is translated as CASASIGGRDGTGELFF.

J is TRBJ1-1 and V is TRBV25-1; possible D gene TRBD1, 6 bases. Per the germline V gene, CDR1 is MGHDK and CDR2 is SYGVNS. CDR3 size: 14 residues. V was clipped by 3 bases and J by 4 bases, with 12 bases between them. CDR3 coding DNA: TGTGCCAGCAGTGAGCGGGGGGCCGCCACTGAAGCTTTCTTT. Its translation: CASSERGAATEAFF.

A few counts support this clonotype. V usage is TRBV27 and J usage is TRBJ2-1; no definite D call. V shed 5 bases and J shed 4 bases, with 18 bases lying between them. From germline, CDR1 is MNHEY and CDR2 SMNVEV (reference sequence). CDR3 length equals 16 residues. CDR3 bases: TGTGCCAGCAGTCCGCCCTGGTACACGCCTTACAATGAGCAGTTCTTC. Translation: CASSPPWYTPYNEQFF.

This chain uses TRBV27 with TRBJ2-3; 10 bases agree with TRBD1. Germline V gene data show CDR1 as MNHEY and CDR2 as SMNVEV (reference sequence). V gave up 4 bases and J gave up 4 bases; unmatched junction bases: 8. The CDR3 contains 16 residues. CDR3 region: CASSYGQGGSADTQYF. In nucleotides, the CDR3 is TGTGCCAGCAGTTACGGACAGGGGGGTAGCGCAGATACGCAGTATTTT.

This clonotype was counted between two and nine times. The chain couples TRBV3-1 to TRBJ2-6; unclear D gene. Germline assignment: CDR1 LGHDT and CDR2 YNNKEL (reference sequence). Trimming took 1 base from V and 1 from J, leaving 5 bases between them. CDR3 length: 15 residues. The CDR3 coding sequence is TGTGCCAGCAGCCAAGGGACGTCTGGGGCCAACGTCCTGACTTTC. It codes for CASSQGTSGANVLTF.

V is TRBV25-1 and J is TRBJ2-5, with D possibly being TRBD1 (6 bases). V was pared by 6 bases and J by 1 base, with 15 bases between. Germline V gene sequence: CDR1 MGHDK, CDR2 SYGVNS. The CDR3 contains 15 residues. CDR3 nucleotides: TGTGCCAGCAGCCCTCCGGGACACTCCCAAGAGACCCAGTACTTC. Translation gives CASSPPGHSQETQYF.

The chain combines TRBV3-1 with TRBJ2-7; 7 bases are a match to TRBD2. Germline trimming cut 5 bases from V and 5 bases from J; bases unmatched to any gene: 9. There are 14 residues in the CDR3. Germline CDR1 LGHDT, CDR2 YNNKEL (reference sequence). The CDR3 nucleotides read TGTGCCAGCAGCTACAATCCTAGCGGAGACGAGCAGTACTTC. Amino acids: CASSYNPSGDEQYF.

The chain uses TRBV4-3 and TRBJ1-1, with D tentatively TRBD1 (5 bases). Germline loops: CDR1 LGHNA, CDR2 YSLEER. This CDR3 has 14 residues. Trimming took off 2 bases at V and 8 bases at J, with 15 bases between the two ends. The DNA for the CDR3 is TGCGCCAGCAGCCAACAAGGGGCGCCGGGGGAAGCTTTCTTT. This encodes CASSQQGAPGEAFF.

This clonotype has more than one count but fewer than ten. The genes are TRBV10-3 and TRBJ2-1, with 7 bases aligning to TRBD2. In germline, CDR1 is ENHRY, CDR2 SYGVKD. The CDR3 extends over 14 amino acids. J lost 6 bases, V lost 8 bases, and 10 bases had no gene match. CDR3 sequence (DNA): TGTGCCATCGGACCCGGGGGGTTTAGCAATGAGCAGTTCTTC. Translation gives CAIGPGGFSNEQFF.